Sequencing of this T cell receptor beta chain was carried out in a study of blood T cell repertoires in COVID-19. Participants' own reports of clinical history determined their cohort assignment. Recovered participants had two consecutive negative NP/OP PCR tests, healthcare professional clearance, or symptom resolution. The table came from immunoSEQ multiplex PCR; TCRdb's copy has only in-frame clones and leaves some out. The table lists under 450,000 clones, more than 85% of them singletons, with 2.5% to 3% in the top ten. The CDR3 runs to 14 residues. CDR1 and CDR2 from the germline V gene are SNHLY and FYNNEI. V dropped 3 bases and J dropped 0 bases, with 8 bases sitting between them.

The chain recombines TRBV2 with TRBJ1-1; D is unclear. Sequences were obtained from PBMCs or T cells enriched from blood (not recorded which). This clonotype originated in a woman under 40 who had recovered from COVID-19. The DNA for the CDR3 is TGTGCCAGCAGTGAGAGGTCAGTGAACACTGAAGCTTTCTTT. It is translated as CASSERSVNTEAFF.